The 6 T cell receptor beta chains given below trace back to one sample, sequenced in a study of OX40 agonist ivuxolimab in advanced cancers. The data were produced by immunoSEQ multiplex PCR, yet TCRdb's version contains in-frame clones alone and is incomplete. The table lists fewer than 70,000 clones, 83% of them singletons. Specimen: CD4+ or CD8+ T cells sorted from blood, collected in a trial of the OX40 agonist ivuxolimab. These receptors all stem from an adult with an advanced solid tumor such as melanoma, head and neck, liver or kidney cancer.

This clone was counted between two and nine times. This chain uses TRBV13 with TRBJ2-2; 7 nucleotides line up with TRBD2. Per germline, CDR1 PRHDT and CDR2 FYEKMQ (reference sequence). Trimming removed 6 bases from V and 1 base from J; junction bases left unmatched: 2. The length of the CDR3 is 14 residues. CDR3 in DNA: TGTGCCAGCAGGGAGCGGGGGAACACCGGGGAGCTGTTTTTT. Protein: CASRERGNTGELFF.

The rearrangement joins TRBV7-2 to TRBJ1-6, with no clear D. With 2 bases removed from V and 6 bases from J, the gap between germline ends came to 11 bases. Germline V CDR1 and CDR2: SGHTA, FQGNSA. The CDR3 is 15 residues long. CDR3 bases: TGTGCCAGCAGCTTATTCTACCGACTTAATTCACCCCTCCACTTT. Encoded protein: CASSLFYRLNSPLHF.

The V and J genes are TRBV9 and TRBJ2-2; the D is unclear. With 1 base removed from V and 6 bases from J, the gap between germline ends came to 10 bases. The CDR3 is made up of 14 amino acids. Per germline, CDR1 SGDLS and CDR2 YYNGEE. CDR3 nucleotide sequence: TGTGCCAGCAGCGTAAGGCCCTCTTCCGGGGAGCTGTTTTTT. Residues: CASSVRPSSGELFF.

This chain joins TRBV19 and TRBJ2-2; TRBD1 matches 8 bases. V dropped 6 bases and J dropped 5; count of bases not matched to a gene: 8. The CDR3 totals 15 residues. Looked up from germline, CDR1 is LNHDA and CDR2 is SQIVND (reference sequence). The CDR3 DNA reads as TGTGCCAGTAGCGGAGACAGGGGATATACCGGGGAGCTGTTTTTT. As protein: CASSGDRGYTGELFF.

This clone occurred a few times. The junction departs from the called germline gene at one end, perhaps through a read error. The rearrangement joins TRBV15 to TRBJ1-3; TRBD1 agrees at 8 bases. From germline, CDR1 is LNHNV and CDR2 YYDKDF (reference sequence). CDR3 length: 14 amino acids. CDR3 DNA sequence: TGTGCCACCAGCGGAGACAGGGGTGGAAACACCATATATTTT. Residues: CATSGDRGGNTIYF.

This chain joins TRBV14 and TRBJ1-1; D gene unclear. This CDR3 is 18 amino acids long. The ends were cut back, 4 bases at V and 0 bases at J, with 21 bases in the middle. Germline V gives CDR1 SGHDN, CDR2 FVKESK. For the CDR3, the DNA is TGTGCCAGCAGCCGATTGCCACGGGATCGGTTCATGAACACTGAAGCTTTCTTT. It is translated as CASSRLPRDRFMNTEAFF.